These 25 T cell receptor beta chains originate from one sample sequenced in a study of cytomegalovirus exposure and HLA in healthy donors. PCR employed 60 Vbeta and 13 Jbeta primers. The method was immunoSEQ multiplex PCR; TCRdb's version includes in-frame clones alone and lacks a portion of them. The sample consists of approximately 120,000 clones, 60% to 80% of them appearing once. Sequenced: PBMCs. Receptors were obtained from a man in his forties or fifties in good health and CMV-seronegative.

J is TRBJ1-1 and V is TRBV6-5; D may be TRBD1 (6 bases). Per germline, CDR1 MNHEY and CDR2 SVGAGI. V lost 6 bases to trimming and J lost 4 bases, with 12 bases between them. This CDR3 spans 13 amino acids. CDR3 loop: CASSLDRITEAFF. DNA for the CDR3: TGTGCCAGCAGCCTCGACAGGATCACTGAAGCTTTCTTT.

This clone has more than one count but fewer than ten. This chain uses TRBV5-1 with TRBJ1-4, with 7 bases identical to TRBD1. V lost 7 bases, J lost 6 bases, and 9 bases stayed unmatched. Germline CDR1 and CDR2: SGHRS and YFSETQ. There are 14 residues in the CDR3. CDR3 DNA sequence: TGCGCCAGCCGATGGGCAGGGGGGCATGAAAAACTGTTTTTT. Translated: CASRWAGGHEKLFF.

The chain has TRBV19 and TRBJ1-3, with unresolved D. Trimming stripped 6 bases from V and 3 bases from J, with 12 bases between. From germline, CDR1 is LNHDA and CDR2 SQIVND (reference sequence). CDR3 size: 14 residues. CDR3 residues: CASRLRGDGNTIYF. The CDR3 nucleotides are TGTGCCAGTAGACTCCGCGGGGATGGAAACACCATATATTTT.

The CDR3 spells CNVNRRLNTEAFF. CDR3 DNA sequence: TGCAACGTGAACAGGAGACTGAACACTGAAGCTTTCTTT. The V call is TRBV29-1, the J call TRBJ1-1, with a possible D match to TRBD1 (5 bases). Germline CDR1 SQVTM, CDR2 ANQGSEA. This CDR3 has 13 amino acids. Supplemented by reference TRBV29-1 and TRBJ1-1, the full variable domain reads SAVISQKPSRDICQRGTSLTIQCQVDSQVTMMFWYRQQPGQSLTLIATANQGSEATYESGFVIDKFPISRPNLTFSTLTVSNMSPEDSSIYLCNVNRRLNTEAFFGQGTRLTVV.

The J gene is TRBJ1-1, the V gene TRBV6-1; no firm D call. The V end lost 8 bases, the J end lost 5 bases, and 15 bases lay between the germline ends. The length of the CDR3 is 13 residues. Germline values: CDR1 MNHNS, CDR2 SASEGT. Written as DNA, the CDR3 is TGTGCCAGCTTCCCAAACGGAGGGACTGAAGCTTTCTTT. Translated, it gives CASFPNGGTEAFF.

The chain recombines TRBV4-1 with TRBJ2-7, with a possible D match to TRBD1 (5 bases). The CDR3 extends over 16 amino acids. Germline V gene data show CDR1 as MGHRA and CDR2 as YSYEKL. V lost 2 bases to trimming and J lost 2 bases, with 16 bases between them. The CDR3 loop is CASSQTTQGSPYEQYF. CDR3 sequence (DNA): TGCGCCAGCAGCCAAACAACGCAGGGATCGCCCTACGAGCAGTACTTC.

The V and J genes are TRBV5-6 and TRBJ2-2; 9 nucleotides match TRBD1. This CDR3 region has 15 residues. The trim removed 4 bases at V and 5 bases at J, leaving 6 bases unmatched. The germline V gene has CDR1 SGHDT and CDR2 YYEEEE. CDR3: CASSVRDRETGELFF. The CDR3 nucleotides are TGTGCCAGCAGCGTCCGGGACAGGGAAACCGGGGAGCTGTTTTTT.

This chain uses TRBV6-6 with TRBJ2-7; perhaps TRBD2 as D (5 bases). The ends were cut back, 7 bases at V and 2 bases at J, with 15 bases in the middle. The length of the CDR3 is 14 residues. Per germline, CDR1 MNHNY and CDR2 SVGAGI (reference sequence). CDR3 region: CASNEERGPYEQYF. The CDR3 DNA follows: TGTGCCAGCAACGAAGAAAGAGGGCCCTACGAGCAGTACTTC.

The chain employs TRBV7-6 and TRBJ2-1; D not certain. V was pared by 5 bases and J by 7 bases, with 15 bases between. Germline V gene lookup returns CDR1 SGHVS and CDR2 FNYEAQ. The CDR3 runs 14 residues. DNA of the CDR3: TGTGCCAGCAGCCCGACTCGAGACCATAATGAGCAGTTCTTC. This translates into CASSPTRDHNEQFF.

Notes on this clone: Relative to the germline gene, one junction end is altered; a read error may explain this. J is TRBJ2-7 and V is TRBV7-9; a possible D gene is TRBD2 (6 bases). Germline V gene sequence: CDR1 SEHNR, CDR2 FQNEAQ (reference sequence). CDR3 length: 12 amino acids. CDR3 coding DNA: TGTTCCAGCAGCCCGGAGGGCTACGAGCAGTACTTC. Amino acids: CSSSPEGYEQYF.

This clone was counted between two and nine times. This chain uses TRBV6-1 with TRBJ1-2, with D hard to call. Germline assignment: CDR1 MNHNS and CDR2 SASEGT. V was shortened by 2 bases and J by 2 bases, with 12 bases between the two germline ends. The CDR3 sequence is 15 residues long. The CDR3 bases are TGTGCCAGCAGTGAATTTCACAGTTTGAACTATGGCTACACCTTC. Residues: CASSEFHSLNYGYTF.

This clone was picked up a small number of times. The chain has TRBV19 and TRBJ1-1, with D maybe TRBD1 (6 bases). There are 13 residues in the CDR3. Trimming pared 7 bases from V and 8 bases from J, leaving 17 bases between. The V gene's germline CDR1 is LNHDA and CDR2 SQIVND (reference sequence). DNA of the CDR3: TGTGCCAGTAACATAGACCCTGGACAGGAAGCTTTCTTT. Translating it yields CASNIDPGQEAFF. The full variable domain, completed using reference TRBV19 and TRBJ1-1, is DGGITQSPKYLFRKEGQNVTLSCEQNLNHDAMYWYRQDPGQGLRLIYYSQIVNDFQKGDIAEGYSVSREKKESFPLTVTSAQKNPTAFYLCASNIDPGQEAFFGQGTRLTVV.

The chain carries TRBV11-2 and TRBJ2-7, with a weak D call TRBD2 (5 bases). CDR1 SGHAT and CDR2 FQNNGV come from the germline V gene. The V gene lost 3 bases and the J gene lost 6 bases, with 9 bases spanning the gap. The length of the CDR3 is 12 residues. CDR3 sequence reads: CASSLNAGEQYF. In DNA form, the CDR3 reads TGTGCCAGCAGCTTGAACGCGGGCGAGCAGTACTTC.

The CDR3 region is CAIMQPGLHNEQFF. The CDR3 DNA follows: TGTGCCATCATGCAGCCGGGACTTCACAATGAGCAGTTCTTC. This chain uses TRBV10-3 with TRBJ2-1; TRBD2 is a possible D gene (6 bases). This CDR3 spans 14 amino acids. V was shortened by 7 bases and J by 5 bases, with 15 bases between the two germline ends. Germline CDR1 reads ENHRY; CDR2 reads SYGVKD.

This sequence joins TRBV6-1 and TRBJ2-4; D is possibly TRBD1 (6 bases). V gave up 3 bases and J gave up 8 bases, with 11 bases separating them. Germline V gene sequence: CDR1 MNHNS, CDR2 SASEGT. This CDR3 spans 13 amino acids. The CDR3 sequence is CASSDDRMDIQYF. The CDR3 region has the DNA TGTGCCAGCAGTGATGACAGGATGGACATTCAGTACTTC.

This clone was seen more than once but under ten times. This rearrangement joins TRBV28 to TRBJ2-7; the D gene is possibly TRBD2 (6 bases). The germline gives CDR1 MDHEN, CDR2 SYDVKM. The CDR3 covers 11 residues. Trimming took off 9 bases at V and 2 bases at J, with 8 bases between the two ends. CDR3: CASGTPYEQYF. CDR3 coding DNA: TGTGCCAGTGGGACTCCCTACGAGCAGTACTTC.

The chain carries TRBV7-2 and TRBJ1-1; perhaps TRBD1 as D (6 bases). The CDR3 covers 17 residues. V shed 2 bases and J shed 0 bases, with 16 bases lying between them. Per germline, CDR1 SGHTA and CDR2 FQGNSA. The CDR3 is CASSLLLGAGVNTEAFF. The CDR3 DNA follows: TGTGCCAGCAGCTTATTGTTGGGGGCAGGGGTGAACACTGAAGCTTTCTTT.

The genes are TRBV7-2 and TRBJ1-2, with D possibly TRBD1 on 6 matching bases. Germline CDR1 and CDR2: SGHTA and FQGNSA. Trimming left V 5 bases short and J 13 bases short, with 14 bases between. The CDR3 has 11 amino acids. In DNA, the CDR3 is TGTGCCAGCAGCCTGCGACAGGCCCCCACCTTC. Amino acid sequence: CASSLRQAPTF.

The genes are TRBV5-4 and TRBJ2-7; the match to TRBD2 covers 11 bases. This CDR3 has 16 residues. With V trimmed by 3 bases and J by 0 bases, 5 bases remained unmatched. CDR1 and CDR2 from the germline V gene are SGHNT and YYREEE (reference sequence). CDR3 residues: CASSSPTSGTSYEQYF. CDR3 coding DNA: TGTGCCAGCAGCTCCCCGACTAGCGGGACCTCCTACGAGCAGTACTTC.

This chain joins TRBV5-4 and TRBJ2-7; 12 bases fit TRBD2. Germline V lookup: CDR1 SGHNT, CDR2 YYREEE (reference sequence). CDR3 length: 15 amino acids. V dropped 3 bases and J dropped 9; count of bases not matched to a gene: 10. In DNA, the CDR3 is TGTGCCAGCAGCTCTGGACTAGCGGGAATACCCGGGCAGTACTTC. Residues: CASSSGLAGIPGQYF.

The V and J genes are TRBV28 and TRBJ1-2, with 10 bases aligning to TRBD1. CDR3 size: 13 residues. CDR1 and CDR2 (germline): MDHEN, SYDVKM. V shed 8 bases and J 5 bases; nucleotides not matched to a gene: 5. DNA of the CDR3: TGTGCCAGCGCGACAGGGGGCGCGTATGGCTACACCTTC. As protein: CASATGGAYGYTF.

The chain employs TRBV7-2 and TRBJ1-3, with 7 positions matching TRBD1. The CDR3 sequence is 16 residues long. V shed 5 bases, J shed 5 bases, and the junction held 12 bases outside the gene matches. The germline CDR1 and CDR2 sequences are SGHTA and FQGNSA. The CDR3 protein is CASSNDGAGGRNTIYF. CDR3 nucleotide sequence: TGTGCCAGCAGCAATGACGGGGCAGGGGGTAGAAACACCATATATTTT. Drawing the rest from reference TRBV7-2 and TRBJ1-3, the complete variable domain is GAGVSQSPSNKVTEKGKDVELRCDPISGHTALYWYRQSLGQGLEFLIYFQGNSAPDKSGLPSDRFSAERTGGSVSTLTIQRTQQEDSAVYLCASSNDGAGGRNTIYFGEGSWLTVV.

CDR3 sequence (DNA): TGTGCCAGCAGCTTGGTCCAGAGCGGGAGGCAGGGGGATACGCAGTATTTT. It is translated as CASSLVQSGRQGDTQYF. V gene TRBV5-4 combines with J gene TRBJ2-3; 9 bases line up with TRBD2. The V gene end was trimmed by 0 bases and the J gene end by 6 bases; junction bases not matched to a gene: 11. There are 17 residues in the CDR3. Germline-derived CDR1 and CDR2 are SGHNT and YYREEE (reference sequence).

The chain recombines TRBV2 with TRBJ2-2; unclear D gene. Between the trimmed V and J ends, which lost 3 bases and 6 bases, there was a span of 11 bases. This CDR3 has 14 residues. Germline-derived CDR1 and CDR2 are SNHLY and FYNNEI. The CDR3 nucleotides are TGTGCCAGCAGTGACCAGTCGAATGCCGGGGAGCTGTTTTTT. Amino acid sequence: CASSDQSNAGELFF.

The chain is built from TRBV7-2 and TRBJ2-5; D not certain. The ends were cut back, 5 bases at V and 7 bases at J, with 11 bases in the middle. The CDR3 is made up of 12 amino acids. Germline loops: CDR1 SGHTA, CDR2 FQGNSA. Written as DNA, the CDR3 is TGTGCCAGCAGCGCAAGTCGAGGGACCCAGTACTTC. Protein: CASSASRGTQYF.